Listed below are T cell receptor beta chains from one sample, sequenced in a study of blood T cell repertoires in COVID-19. The data were produced by immunoSEQ multiplex PCR, yet TCRdb's version contains in-frame clones alone and is incomplete. The data show hundreds of thousands of clones, about 87% seen once. Sequencing input: peripheral blood. Receptor source: a woman aged 45-60 years who had recovered from COVID-19. The CDR3 runs from the conserved cysteine through the conserved F or W. The D gene is left open where the match is weak. Rows may omit the clone size; those that give it use once, few, many or a size class.

d_gene,j_gene,v_gene,abundance,CDR3aa,CDR3nt
.,TRBJ2-1,TRBV10-3,.,CAISVLNEQFF,TGTGCCATCAGTGTCTTGAATGAGCAGTTCTTC
TRBD1,TRBJ1-4,TRBV3-1/TRBV3-2,few,CASSQFVGTGLGNEKLFF,TGTGCCAGCAGCCAATTCGTAGGGACAGGGTTGGGGAATGAAAAACTGTTTTTT
.,TRBJ1-1,TRBV9,few,CASSVGGRMNTEAFF,TGTGCCAGCAGCGTAGGGGGCAGGATGAACACTGAAGCTTTCTTT
TRBD1,TRBJ1-5,TRBV28,.,CASSLADRGLQPQHF,TGTGCCAGCAGTTTAGCTGACAGGGGGTTACAGCCCCAGCATTTT
TRBD2,TRBJ2-7,TRBV11-2,few,CASSSIAGVYEQYF,TGTGCCAGCAGCTCAATAGCGGGAGTGTACGAGCAGTACTTC
TRBD2,TRBJ2-7,TRBV30,.,CAWSPGLAGDEQYF,TGTGCCTGGAGTCCCGGACTAGCGGGAGACGAGCAGTACTTC
TRBD1,TRBJ1-5,TRBV28,once,CASNPGGYSNQPQHF,TGTGCCAGCAACCCAGGGGGTTATAGCAATCAGCCCCAGCATTTT
.,TRBJ2-1,TRBV7-2,.,CASSIASDREQFF,TGTGCCAGCAGCATCGCTAGCGATCGGGAGCAGTTCTTC
.,TRBJ2-6,TRBV13,few,CASSHSNTGANVLTF,TGTGCCAGCAGCCACTCTAATACGGGAGCCAACGTCCTGACTTTC
TRBD2,TRBJ2-5,TRBV6-5,.,CARITAGEETQYF,TGTGCCAGAATAACAGCGGGGGAGGAGACCCAGTACTTC
.,TRBJ2-1,TRBV28,.,CASSFWGRGSYNEQFF,TGTGCCAGCAGTTTCTGGGGGCGAGGCTCCTACAATGAGCAGTTCTTC
.,TRBJ2-4,TRBV7-2,.,CASSRRGGAVKNIQYF,TGTGCCAGCAGCCGTCGAGGGGGGGCGGTCAAAAACATTCAGTACTTC
TRBD2,TRBJ2-2,TRBV15,.,CATGLAGHGELFF,TGTGCCACGGGACTAGCGGGACACGGGGAGCTGTTTTTT
TRBD1,TRBJ2-7,TRBV28,.,CASSRQGRYEQYF,TGTGCCAGCAGCAGACAGGGGCGCTACGAGCAGTACTTC
.,TRBJ2-6,TRBV24-1,.,CATSEFHPSKPGANVLTF,TGTGCCACCAGTGAATTTCATCCATCCAAGCCTGGGGCCAACGTCCTGACTTTC
.,TRBJ2-1,TRBV5-4,.,CASSLGALANEQFF,TGTGCCAGCAGCTTGGGCGCTCTCGCTAATGAGCAGTTCTTC